This T cell receptor beta chain was profiled in a study of blood T cell repertoires in COVID-19. For the study at large: Specimens from acute and convalescent COVID-19 originated in the United States, Italy and Spain.

In the authors' methods: Estimated nucleated cell counts came from reference gene primer amplification. Here immunoSEQ multiplex PCR was the method, and the copy in TCRdb shows in-frame clones only, minus some. The V and J calls and the clone size are those of that table, but D and trimming were determined from the DNA. The sample contains roughly 130,000 clones, 70% to 85% of which appear only once. Germline V gene lookup returns CDR1 LGHDT and CDR2 YNNKEL (reference sequence). Unmatched junction bases numbered 7, after V lost 5 bases and J lost 10 bases. The CDR3 is 14 residues long. The material sequenced was peripheral blood. The gene calls are TRBV3-1 (or the pseudogene TRBV3-2) and TRBJ2-1, with 11 nucleotides matching TRBD2. This TCR came from a man between 60 and 75 years old with acute or convalescent COVID-19. The CDR3 DNA follows: TGTGCCAGCAGCTCCGGGACTAGCGGAAACGAGCAGTTCTTC. It is translated as CASSSGTSGNEQFF.